Below are 17 T cell receptor beta chains sequenced from a single sample in a study of blood T cell repertoires in COVID-19. The protocol was immunoSEQ multiplex PCR, while the TCRdb copy is restricted to in-frame clones and leaves out a portion. This sample carries around 100,000 clones, over 80% of them seen once, and the ten largest clones take under 15%. The sample taken for sequencing was peripheral blood. These receptors were collected from a man in his forties or fifties with active or convalescent COVID-19.

This chain uses TRBV10-3 with TRBJ1-4, with unresolved D. Germline CDR1 is ENHRY and CDR2 is SYGVKD. Trimming stripped 10 bases from V and 4 bases from J, with 13 bases between. The CDR3 has 13 amino acids. For the CDR3, the DNA is TGTGCCACAAGGACTGACGATAATGAAAAACTGTTTTTT. Residues: CATRTDDNEKLFF.

This rearrangement joins TRBV12-3 or TRBV12-4 to TRBJ2-7; 7 bases are shared with TRBD2. Germline trimming cut 8 bases from V and 5 bases from J; bases unmatched to any gene: 6. This CDR3 is 12 amino acids long. The CDR3 loop reads CASGPREDEQYF. Here the CDR3 DNA reads TGTGCCAGCGGACCTCGGGAGGACGAGCAGTACTTC.

The chain has TRBV2 and TRBJ1-3; the match to TRBD1 covers 9 bases. The V gene's germline CDR1 is SNHLY and CDR2 FYNNEI. This CDR3 comprises 14 residues. The V gene end was trimmed by 4 bases and the J gene end by 2 bases; junction bases not matched to a gene: 0. CDR3 loop: CASSGQGAGNTIYF. CDR3 DNA sequence: TGTGCCAGCAGTGGACAGGGGGCTGGAAACACCATATATTTT.

This clone was seen only a few times. The rearrangement links TRBV6-5 to TRBJ2-7, with TRBD2 matching over 8 bases. V shed 7 bases and J 3 bases; nucleotides not matched to a gene: 5. The CDR3 totals 13 residues. Looked up from germline, CDR1 is MNHEY and CDR2 is SVGAGI. CDR3 in DNA: TGTGCCAGCATTGCGGGGGGCCTCTACGAGCAGTACTTC. It translates to CASIAGGLYEQYF.

This sequence joins TRBV3-1 (or the pseudogene TRBV3-2) and TRBJ2-5; no clear D. The germline V gene encodes CDR1 LGHDT and CDR2 YNNKEL (reference sequence). Trimming took off 2 bases at V and 5 bases at J, with 3 bases between the two ends. The CDR3 covers 11 residues. Here the CDR3 reads CASSQSETQYF. The CDR3 DNA reads TGTGCCAGCAGCCAATCTGAGACCCAGTACTTC.

V is TRBV5-1 and J is TRBJ1-4, with D tentatively TRBD1 (6 bases). The V end was cut by 7 bases, the J end by 0 bases, with 13 bases between. Germline V gene data show CDR1 as SGHRS and CDR2 as YFSETQ. The CDR3 totals 15 residues. CDR3 sequence: CASCREGATNEKLFF. The CDR3, as DNA: TGCGCCAGCTGTCGGGAGGGGGCAACTAATGAAAAACTGTTTTTT.

This chain uses TRBV29-1 with TRBJ1-1; D call uncertain. The V gene's germline CDR1 is SQVTM and CDR2 ANQGSEA. V lost 6 bases and J 0 bases, leaving 11 bases between the germline ends. The CDR3 runs 13 residues. CDR3 loop: CSVTTLMNTEAFF. CDR3 coding DNA: TGCAGCGTCACGACACTTATGAACACTGAAGCTTTCTTT.

V is TRBV5-6 and J is TRBJ1-3; 9 positions match TRBD1. V shed 2 bases, J shed 16 bases, and the junction held 7 bases outside the gene matches. Germline CDR1 is SGHDT and CDR2 is YYEEEE. This CDR3 is built from 12 residues. Written as DNA, the CDR3 is TGTGCCAGCAGCTTAACAGGGGGCAGGAGGTATTTT. Translating gives CASSLTGGRRYF.

This clone was detected only once. CDR3 nucleotides: TGTGCCAGCAGGCTTGGAGGGGGCGGGGCCACTGAAGCTTTCTTT. Translated: CASRLGGGGATEAFF. The V and J genes are TRBV28 and TRBJ1-1; 7 bases map to TRBD1. V gave up 6 bases and J gave up 4 bases; unmatched junction bases: 11. In germline, CDR1 is MDHEN, CDR2 SYDVKM. There are 15 residues in the CDR3.

The J gene is TRBJ1-1, the V gene TRBV7-9, with TRBD1 matching 7 bases. Unmatched junction bases numbered 8, after V lost 3 bases and J lost 4 bases. CDR1 and CDR2 from the germline V gene are SEHNR and FQNEAQ (reference sequence). This CDR3 region has 15 residues. The DNA for the CDR3 is TGTGCCAGCAGCTTTAAGGGGGCTATGGGCACTGAAGCTTTCTTT. This codes for CASSFKGAMGTEAFF.

The chain couples TRBV30 to TRBJ2-7; 8 nucleotides line up with TRBD1. The CDR3 length is 14 residues. After removal of 3 bases from V and 3 bases from J, the junction contained 7 bases not matched to a gene. The germline gives CDR1 GTSNPN, CDR2 SVGIG (reference sequence). The CDR3 region has the DNA TGTGCCTGGAGCACCGACAGGGGATACTACGAGCAGTACTTC. It specifies CAWSTDRGYYEQYF.

The V gene is TRBV6-5, the J gene TRBJ2-3; TRBD1 aligns across 10 bases. Losses at the gene ends were 11 bases for V and 2 bases for J; bases not matched to a gene: 10. Germline values: CDR1 MNHEY, CDR2 SVGAGI. The CDR3 is made up of 15 amino acids. Here the CDR3 reads CAYRGTGVATDTQYF. Written as DNA, the CDR3 is TGTGCCTATAGAGGGACAGGGGTGGCCACAGATACGCAGTATTTT.

The chain couples TRBV19 to TRBJ1-4, with 11 bases lining up with TRBD1. V shed 6 bases, J shed 5 bases, and the junction held 11 bases outside the gene matches. Germline loops: CDR1 LNHDA, CDR2 SQIVND (reference sequence). The CDR3 runs to 17 residues. CDR3 residues: CASRLQTRDRGNEKLFF. In DNA, the CDR3 is TGTGCCAGTAGGCTCCAGACCCGGGACAGGGGGAATGAAAAACTGTTTTTT.

The rearrangement joins TRBV14 to TRBJ2-1; 8 positions match TRBD2. This CDR3 comprises 16 residues. Trimming cost V 1 base and J 3 bases; bases outside gene matches: 5. Germline values: CDR1 SGHDN, CDR2 FVKESK. In DNA form, the CDR3 reads TGTGCCAGCAGCCAAGCCGGACTAGCCGACTACAATGAGCAGTTCTTC. Protein sequence: CASSQAGLADYNEQFF.

This clone is a singleton in its sample. The CDR3 loop reads CASSLAEARGETQYF. Written as DNA, the CDR3 is TGTGCCAGCAGCTTAGCGGAGGCACGGGGGGAGACCCAGTACTTC. The genes are TRBV7-6 and TRBJ2-5; weak D call: TRBD2 (6 bases). V was pared by 0 bases and J by 5 bases, with 13 bases between. Germline assignment: CDR1 SGHVS and CDR2 FNYEAQ. The CDR3 covers 15 residues.

The chain combines TRBV27 with TRBJ1-4, with TRBD1 matching over 10 bases. CDR3 size: 15 residues. Germline CDR1 is MNHEY and CDR2 is SMNVEV (reference sequence). V trimming: 7 bases; J trimming: 3 bases; junction bases outside the gene matches: 5. CDR3 nucleotides: TGTGCCAGCAAGGACAGGGGGGACCCTAATGAAAAACTGTTTTTT. It is translated as CASKDRGDPNEKLFF.

Details on this clone: This specimen includes other DNA sequences encoding the same CDR3. V is TRBV28 and J is TRBJ1-2; the match to TRBD1 covers 9 bases. Germline assignment: CDR1 MDHEN and CDR2 SYDVKM. This CDR3 is built from 15 residues. V lost 3 bases, J lost 2 bases, and 4 bases stayed unmatched. The CDR3 DNA is TGTGCCAGCAGTTTGGGACAGGGCATCAACTATGGCTACACCTTC. Its translation: CASSLGQGINYGYTF.